These 2 T cell receptor beta chains originate from one sample sequenced in a study of shared clonotypes between healthy human individuals (dated by TCRdb to about 2020). The receptor library was made with the immunoSEQ multiplex PCR assay. The source is immuneACCESS, and TCRdb retained only in-frame sequences with V and J called. Part of the clones is not carried over; for the studies checked, unresolved V genes explain less than half of this, and the remainder is unexplained. This sample comprises roughly 640,000 clones, more than 95% of them detected only once. The ten largest make up around 0.058% of the sample. The sample taken for sequencing was naive CD4+ T cells sorted from blood. Taken with the paper, the label for cell subset or site translates to: CD45RA+ positively selected. All receptors derive from a woman between 25 and 40 years old in good health.

This sequence joins TRBV19 and TRBJ2-6; 7 bases match TRBD1. This CDR3 spans 16 amino acids. Germline CDR1 LNHDA, CDR2 SQIVND (reference sequence). J was trimmed by 2 bases and V by 5 bases; bases with no gene match: 6. The CDR3 DNA follows: TGTGCCAGTAGTCTCCCCCAGGGGGCTGGGGCCAACGTCCTGACTTTC. This encodes CASSLPQGAGANVLTF.

The chain couples TRBV6-1 to TRBJ2-1; TRBD1 is a possible D gene (6 bases). Trimming removed 7 bases at V and 0 bases at J, with 13 bases between. The CDR3 covers 15 residues. Germline CDR1 and CDR2: MNHNS and SASEGT. In DNA form, the CDR3 reads TGTGCCAGCATACACAGGGTGAGCTCCTACAATGAGCAGTTCTTC. Its translation is CASIHRVSSYNEQFF.